These T cell receptor beta chains were read from a single sample in a study of T cells in Graves' hyperthyroidism and ophthalmopathy. TCRdb analysed the multiplex PCR reads with MiXCR anew, one entry per CDR3 protein. The sample has fewer than 350,000 distinct CDR3 sequences, over 15% seen once. Sequencing input: blood. The receptors were gathered from a woman in her 40s with Graves' ophthalmopathy. Each CDR3 is given with its conserved first and last residue. A D gene is named only where the DNA matches it firmly. Size is stated for part of the rows, as once, few or many counts, or as a class when the clone is expanded.

>-|TRBJ2-1|TRBV2|many
CASSDSGDRSYNEQFF
TGTGCCAGCAGTGATTCGGGGGATCGCTCCTACAATGAGCAGTTCTTC
>-|TRBJ1-1|TRBV2|many
CASSVQITKAFF
TGTGCCAGCAGCGTACAGATTACCAAGGCTTTCTTT
>TRBD2|TRBJ2-2|TRBV28|many
CASSPTSASGELFF
TGTGCCAGCAGTCCGACTAGCGCGTCCGGGGAGCTGTTTTTT
>-|TRBJ2-2|TRBV20-1|many
CSARAERERLGTGELFF
TGCAGTGCTAGAGCCGAAAGGGAGCGGCTGGGCACCGGGGAGCTGTTTTTT
>-|TRBJ1-6|TRBV7-9|many
CASSSGQFPLHF
TGTGCCAGCAGCTCGGGTCAGTTTCCCCTCCACTTT
>TRBD2|TRBJ2-5|TRBV12-5|once
CASGLGVLAGVETQYF
TGTGCTAGTGGTTTGGGAGTGTTAGCGGGAGTAGAGACCCAGTACTTC
>TRBD2|TRBJ2-5|TRBV27|-
CASSRRLAGYETQYF
TGTGCCAGCAGCCGCCGACTAGCGGGATATGAGACCCAGTACTTC
>-|TRBJ2-7|TRBV12-3/TRBV12-4|few
CASSFREVGEQYF
TGTGCCAGCAGTTTCAGGGAGGTGGGCGAGCAGTACTTC
>-|TRBJ2-7|TRBV12-3/TRBV12-4|many
CASSSSGGDSLQYF
TGTGCCAGCAGTTCTTCCGGGGGGGACAGCTTGCAGTACTTC
>TRBD1|TRBJ2-7|TRBV10-1|many
CASSDTRLGTVGYEQYF
TGCGCCAGCAGTGATACCCGCCTCGGGACAGTCGGATACGAGCAGTACTTC
>-|TRBJ1-1|TRBV5-1|many
CASSEKDTEAFF
TGCGCCAGCAGCGAAAAGGACACTGAAGCTTTCTTT
>-|TRBJ1-1|TRBV12-3/TRBV12-4|many
CASSFPRKRTEAFF
TGTGCCAGCAGTTTTCCCCGGAAGAGAACTGAAGCTTTCTTT
>TRBD2|TRBJ2-7|TRBV2|many
CASSRPGIEREAYEQYF
TGTGCCAGCAGCCGCCCAGGAATTGAGCGGGAGGCCTACGAGCAGTACTTC
>-|TRBJ1-5|TRBV28|many
CASSLCIAGGNQPQHF
TGTGCCAGCAGTTTATGCATCGCAGGGGGCAATCAGCCCCAGCATTTT
>-|TRBJ2-7|TRBV5-5|many
CASSFEGPYEQYF
TGTGCCAGCAGCTTTGAGGGTCCATACGAGCAGTACTTC
>-|TRBJ2-7|TRBV10-1|many
CASSEPLDSTYEQYF
TGCGCCAGCAGTGAGCCACTTGACAGCACCTACGAGCAGTACTTC
>-|TRBJ2-2|TRBV30|many
CAWRTVGTGELFF
TGTGCCTGGAGAACCGTGGGAACCGGGGAGCTGTTTTTT